This is a list of T cell receptor beta chains from one sample in a study of spatial heterogeneity in lung cancer. MiXCR, applied by TCRdb to the 5' RACE reads, yields one record per CDR3 protein. Of around 25,000 distinct CDR3 sequences in the sample, around 9.6% were seen once. The source material was PBMCs, sampled at follow-up. The receptors shown here come from a male donor with early-stage non-small cell lung cancer. Both conserved end residues are trimmed from each CDR3. D genes are given only for firm matches.

d_call	j_call	v_call	cdr3_aa
.	TRBJ2-5	TRBV7-2	ASSLAVAVEETQY
.	TRBJ2-7	TRBV4-1	ASSQGLSGLYEQY
TRBD1	TRBJ1-5	TRBV3-1	ASSQGWTGVLHPQH
.	TRBJ1-1	TRBV2	ASSDEGNTEAF
.	TRBJ2-3	TRBV6-2/TRBV6-3	ASSYHITRGMLTDTQY
.	TRBJ1-6	TRBV11-2	ANIQGSYNSPLH
TRBD1	TRBJ1-1	TRBV2	ASRDRGAPPNTEAF
.	TRBJ2-7	TRBV18	ASSTSLTNEQY
TRBD2	TRBJ2-5	TRBV6-2/TRBV6-3	ASSNLAVKTQY
.	TRBJ1-3	TRBV20-1	SARGLADTIY
TRBD1	TRBJ2-3	TRBV20-1	SARDTGQGAGDTQY
.	TRBJ1-3	TRBV28	ASSLYRGGGNTIY
.	TRBJ2-3	TRBV27	ASSRRDTDTQY
TRBD2	TRBJ2-1	TRBV2	ASSVWGGLNNEQF
.	TRBJ2-1	TRBV29-1	SVMSQYNEQF
.	TRBJ2-5	TRBV7-9	ASSLQGTQY
.	TRBJ2-1	TRBV6-4	ASRQGWGYNEQF
TRBD1	TRBJ1-4	TRBV5-1	ASSLDPGQPNEKLF
TRBD1	TRBJ2-5	TRBV10-3	AISESPDREGTQY